This TCR beta chain is drawn from a study of T cells after posttransplantation cyclophosphamide. Study results and caveats: After PTCy, TRB diversity resembled that of CNI/methotrexate controls. Skin or GI-infiltrating T cells shared few TRB sequences with blood. Later post-transplant blood repertoires were often dominated by donor CD8+ memory clones.

This related bone marrow graft donor gave peripheral blood on the day of marrow donation. This clone was detected many times. Its antigen is undetermined. Sequencing was performed with immunoSEQ multiplex PCR; in TCRdb, only in-frame clones are kept and a portion is missing. The sample shows under 50,000 clones, none of them appearing just once. V shed 5 bases and J 7 bases; nucleotides not matched to a gene: 9. This CDR3 has 15 amino acids. Germline CDR1 reads PRHDT; CDR2 reads FYEKMQ (reference sequence). The chain links TRBV13 to TRBJ2-1; TRBD2 agrees at 9 bases. This sequence originates from a woman between 50 and 59 years old in good health and a related stem cell transplant donor. Sequencing was done on a sample of PBMCs. Here the CDR3 DNA reads TGTGCCAGCAGCCCCCGGCGGGGGGGAGGAAATGAGCAGTTCTTC. This encodes CASSPRRGGGNEQFF.